This T cell receptor (beta chain) was recorded in a study of OX40 agonist ivuxolimab in advanced cancers. Regarding the complete study: Ivuxolimab was a fully human IgG2 agonistic monoclonal antibody targeting the costimulatory receptor OX40 (CD134). Intravenous ivuxolimab was administered to patients every 2 weeks at six dose levels: 0.01, 0.1, 0.3, 1.5, 3 and 10 mg/kg. Partial responses were achieved by three dose-escalation patients, of whom one had hepatocellular carcinoma and two had cutaneous melanoma. The purpose of peripheral TCRbeta sequencing was to test whether ivuxolimab changed TCR sequence diversity and led to clonal T-cell expansion. The paper reports the monotherapy dose-escalation portion (N ≈ 52 patients) of the phase I ivuxolimab trial. Patients were allowed to have had prior anti-PD-1, anti-PD-L1 or anti-CTLA-4 therapy, and approximately 40% of the dose-escalation patients had previously received checkpoint inhibitors. Among the 52 dose-escalation patients, around 20 had hepatocellular carcinoma, some 15 melanoma, 9 renal cell carcinoma and 9 head and neck cancer. The dose-escalation cohort was roughly 80% male with a mean age of about 60 years, ranging from about 23 to 85.

Genomic DNA was isolated from the sorted cells so that the TCRbeta CDR3 region could be sequenced. The immunoSEQ Assay was used to sequence the TCRbeta CDR3 regions. The table was pulled from immuneACCESS by TCRdb, which kept in-frame rearrangements only. Such tables lose some clones; where checked, under half of the loss comes from unresolved V genes, and the rest has no known cause. This sample comprises just under 75,000 clones, 75% to 95% of them detected only once. The ten largest account for approximately 0.58% of the sample. Findings and caveats that apply to the study as a whole: Low levels of normalized T-cell clonal expansion were also seen in some patients who did not respond. In the 0.1-3.0 mg/kg groups, partial responders had among the lowest normalized peripheral clonal expansion, particularly in CD8+ T cells. At doses of 0.1 to 3.0 mg/kg, clonal expansion of both CD4+ and CD8+ blood T cells was observed from baseline to week 6. After ivuxolimab, more expanded clones were found on average in CD8+ T cells than in CD4+ T cells. The antigen specificity of the clonally expanded peripheral T cells was not determined.

V is reduced by 4 bases and J by 0 bases, leaving a spacing of 14 bases between them. Measured from the cysteine to the phenylalanine, the CDR3 is 15 residues long. Only CDR3 DNA is held: 45 bases, read in frame from base 1. The germline V gene specifies SGDLS as CDR1 and YYNGEE as CDR2. With respect to this clone: This receptor's antigen is unknown. Base qualities were left out, and no much larger clone turns up one base away.

Patients with autoimmune disease history or receiving systemic immunosuppression were excluded from the trial. Peripheral blood for TCR sequencing was collected from all dose cohorts at baseline, on cycle 4 day 1, and on cycle 7 day 1. Samples came from an open-label, multicenter, first-in-human phase I dose-escalation trial of ivuxolimab. The trial enrolled adults with locally advanced or metastatic head and neck squamous cell, hepatocellular, melanoma or renal cell carcinoma. Before TCR sequencing, CD4+ and CD8+ T cells were separately sorted from peripheral blood. This chain is built from TRBV9 and TRBJ2-7; no D gene call is confident. Specimen: CD4+ or CD8+ T cells sorted from blood, collected in a trial of the OX40 agonist ivuxolimab. This receptor was obtained from an adult with an advanced solid tumor such as melanoma, head and neck, liver or kidney cancer. The DNA sequence is as follows: TGTGCCAGCAGCTCCAGAGACCGAGGCTCCTACGAGCAGTACTTC. This is translated as CASSSRDRGSYEQYF.